The present TCR beta chain was sequenced within a study of radiation and T cells in renal cell carcinoma (TCRdb year 2020). In the study overall: Samples were obtained from a clinical trial, in which 15 Gy stereotactic body radiation therapy was delivered to primary renal cell carcinomas and nephrectomy was performed 4 weeks later. A total of over 4 million unique CDR3 nucleotide sequences, encoding 2,500,000 or so unique CDR3 amino acid sequences, were found across all 50 or so samples. A total of 50 to 60 samples underwent TCR beta sequencing, made up of approximately 26 tumors and about 27 peripheral blood samples. Here is what the overall study found, with its caveats: Because pretreatment tumor biopsies were not available, the study could not determine whether clonotypes were already present within the tumor at baseline. The single-armed trial design could not address effects of radiation dose or scheduling on the TCR repertoire. Top tumor clonotypes rose in blood from baseline to 2 weeks post-radiation, then contracted by 4 weeks, suggesting transient expansion of tumor-resident clones. Blood repertoire dynamics were not followed beyond 4 weeks after treatment.

TCR beta libraries were generated from genomic DNA with the immunoSEQ kit, following the manufacturer's recommendations. To prepare the libraries, a first multiplex PCR with proprietary primers was run, followed by a second PCR that added unique barcodes, and a bead cleanup was done after each round. A kit-provided positive control reaction and a negative control reaction were included in every sample batch. The final libraries were assessed on an Agilent 4200 TapeStation D1000 ScreenTape, pooled by volume, and quantified by qPCR. Sequencing was performed on an Illumina NextSeq500 with a MidOutput 150-cycle cartridge, and 156 Read1 and 15 Index1 cycles were run with kit custom primers. The pooled library was loaded at roughly 0.92 pM with a 20% PhiX control spike-in. Under the source paper's analysis protocol: Vendor-processed data were analyzed in R, with a clonotype defined as all T cells sharing the same CDR3 nucleotide sequence. For clone abundance analyses, frequencies were normalized to the 10,000 most abundant clones in each sample. Public T cell clones, which averaged fewer than five per sample, were excluded before analysis. Tumor-enriched and baseline blood-enriched clonotypes were defined by at least a 32-fold difference in abundance between compartments. A beta-binomial differential abundance model was used to identify clonotypes that expanded or contracted between blood time points. Tumor-blood repertoire similarity was measured with the Baroni-Urbani and Buser coefficient, and group comparisons used two-tailed Wilcoxon tests in R. TCRdb re-hosts the immuneACCESS table, in-frame sequences only. Its copies lack some clones; in the studies checked, an unresolved V gene accounts for under half of them, and the cause for the rest is not known. The V and J calls and clone size are taken from that table; D and trimming were inferred from the DNA. This sample lists roughly 100,000 clones; 86% were detected once. Together, the top ten hold approximately 8% of the sample.

The time point label here, explained by the study, means: baseline pretreatment blood. The treatment or condition label here, explained by the study, means: 15 Gy SBRT to primary tumor, nephrectomy 4 weeks later. To follow tumor-enriched clonotypes, serial peripheral blood was collected from radiation-treated patients at baseline and at 2 weeks and 4 weeks after SBRT. Renal cell carcinoma with clear cell pathology was present in all patients. The QIAamp DNA Blood Mini Kit (Qiagen) was used to prepare genomic DNA for TCR sequencing. Samples were included in the analyses only if all quality control checks were passed. Spanning cysteine to phenylalanine, the CDR3 consists of 15 amino acids. Kept here is only the CDR3 DNA, which spans 45 bases and is read in frame from base 1. The germline V gene provides CDR1 SNHLY and CDR2 FYNNEI. Trimming removed 6 bases from V and 5 bases from J, leaving 16 bases between the germline ends.

A remark on this clone: Its target antigen remains unknown. Base qualities were left out, and no much larger clone turns up one base away.

This TCR derives from a man in his fifties with renal cell carcinoma. The sequence links TRBV2 to TRBJ1-4; a weak D assignment points to TRBD1 (5 bases agree). This specimen consisted of blood, obtained from a patient whose treatment included radiotherapy and nephrectomy. The DNA reads as follows: TGTGCCAGCAGGGCCAAAGCGGGACGAAATGAAAAACTGTTTTTT. Its product reads: CASRAKAGRNEKLFF.